This T cell receptor (beta chain) originates from a study of T-cell memory formation after mild COVID-19. Study overall: Across donors, TCR clusters were largely donor specific.

This clonotype was seen a handful of times. After 5'RACE with constant-segment primers, TCR alpha and TCR beta cDNA libraries carrying sample barcodes and UMIs were obtained. One entry per CDR3 protein, called by TCRdb with MiXCR from the 5' RACE reads. The table has some 450,000 distinct CDR3 sequences, roughly 18% seen once. The receptor's source is a man younger than 35 who had mild COVID-19 (a few samples of this study predate the infection). Cell type and time point are not known. Sequencing was carried out using PBMCs or a T cell subset sorted from them (not recorded which).

The CDR3 DNA reads as TGCGCCAGCAGCTTGGCCAGGGACCATGGCTACACCTTC. Protein: CASSLARDHGYTF. J is TRBJ1-2 and V is TRBV5-1; possibly TRBD1 for D (5 bases). The CDR3 is 13 amino acids. The germline V gene encodes CDR1 SGHRS and CDR2 YFSETQ. With 0 bases removed from V and 6 bases from J, the gap between germline ends came to 9 bases.